This is a list of T cell receptor beta chains from one sample in a study of cytotoxic CD8 clonotypes in ibrutinib-treated CLL. Generated by immunoSEQ multiplex PCR, the TCRdb table keeps only in-frame clones and is missing some. The repertoire includes under 45,000 clones, roughly 65% of them detected once, and approximately 7.6% sits in the top ten. The sample was PBMCs, taken at disease progression, from a patient treated with ibrutinib. Receptor source: a human donor with chronic lymphocytic leukemia. Both conserved end residues are part of each CDR3. Fields, in order: J gene, CDR3 length, clone size, D gene, V gene, CDR3 protein, CDR3 DNA. The D gene is left open where the match is weak. Rows give clone size only sometimes, using once, few, many, or a class for an expanded clone.

J: TRBJ1-4; length: 14; size: NA; D: TRBD1; V: TRBV15; CDR3: CATKRDRAGEKLFF; DNA: TGTGCCACTAAACGGGACAGGGCCGGGGAAAAACTGTTTTTT
J: TRBJ2-3; length: 13; size: NA; D: NA; V: TRBV5-1; CDR3: CASSLRSTDTQYF; DNA: TGCGCCAGCAGCTTGAGAAGCACAGATACGCAGTATTTT
J: TRBJ1-4; length: 15; size: NA; D: TRBD1; V: TRBV9; CDR3: CASSPRQGVDEKLFF; DNA: TGTGCCAGCAGCCCACGACAGGGGGTGGATGAAAAACTGTTTTTT
J: TRBJ1-5; length: 14; size: medium-sized; D: NA; V: TRBV5-1; CDR3: CASSSEGGNQPQHF; DNA: TGCGCCAGCAGCTCGGAAGGGGGCAATCAGCCCCAGCATTTT
J: TRBJ1-2; length: 16; size: NA; D: TRBD1; V: TRBV7-2; CDR3: CASSRPGQATSYGYTF; DNA: TGTGCCAGCAGCAGACCGGGACAGGCCACGAGCTATGGCTACACCTTC
J: TRBJ2-3; length: 15; size: NA; D: TRBD2; V: TRBV5-1; CDR3: CASSGLAGLTDTQYF; DNA: TGCGCCAGCAGCGGACTAGCGGGTCTAACAGATACGCAGTATTTT
J: TRBJ1-2; length: 14; size: NA; D: NA; V: TRBV11-2; CDR3: CASSPDIQSQLDTF; DNA: TGTGCCAGCAGCCCGGACATACAGTCCCAGCTGGACACCTTC
J: TRBJ2-7; length: 14; size: NA; D: NA; V: TRBV11-2; CDR3: CASSLDLGTYEQYF; DNA: TGTGCCAGCAGCTTAGACCTGGGAACCTACGAGCAGTACTTC
J: TRBJ2-1; length: 15; size: NA; D: TRBD2; V: TRBV7-7; CDR3: CASSPRTSGNNEQFF; DNA: TGTGCTAGCAGCCCCCGGACTAGCGGGAACAATGAGCAGTTCTTC
J: TRBJ2-7; length: 15; size: NA; D: TRBD1; V: TRBV9; CDR3: CASSVGTGGLYEQYF; DNA: TGTGCCAGCAGCGTCGGGACAGGGGGCTTATACGAGCAGTACTTC
J: TRBJ2-1; length: 19; size: NA; D: TRBD2; V: TRBV11-3; CDR3: CASSLGAPPSGSWYNEQFF; DNA: TGTGCCAGCAGCTTAGGGGCCCCTCCTAGCGGGAGTTGGTACAATGAGCAGTTCTTC
J: TRBJ2-7; length: 14; size: few; D: NA; V: TRBV12-1; CDR3: CASSPRGRACEQYF; DNA: TGTGCCAGCAGTCCCCGCGGGAGGGCGTGTGAGCAGTACTTC
J: TRBJ1-1; length: 14; size: NA; D: NA; V: TRBV27; CDR3: CASSLEGLNTEAFF; DNA: TGTGCCAGCAGTTTGGAGGGATTGAACACTGAAGCTTTCTTT
J: TRBJ2-3; length: 15; size: few; D: NA; V: TRBV11-2; CDR3: CASSAPWGAGDTQYF; DNA: TGTGCCAGCAGCGCCCCGTGGGGGGCTGGAGATACGCAGTATTTT
J: TRBJ2-5; length: 15; size: NA; D: TRBD2; V: TRBV9; CDR3: CASSPWTSLRETQYF; DNA: TGTGCCAGCAGCCCCTGGACTAGCCTGAGGGAGACCCAGTACTTC
J: TRBJ2-2; length: 15; size: few; D: NA; V: TRBV7-3; CDR3: CASNARAGNTGELFF; DNA: TGTGCCAGCAACGCCCGGGCGGGGAACACCGGGGAGCTGTTTTTT
J: TRBJ2-1; length: 13; size: NA; D: NA; V: TRBV28; CDR3: CASSTGSPNEQFF; DNA: TGTGCCAGCAGCACCGGGAGCCCCAATGAGCAGTTCTTC
J: TRBJ2-5; length: 14; size: once; D: NA; V: TRBV11-3; CDR3: CASSLEAAAGTQYF; DNA: TGTGCCAGCAGCTTAGAGGCGGCTGCAGGGACCCAGTACTTC
J: TRBJ2-3; length: 13; size: NA; D: NA; V: TRBV5-6; CDR3: CASSLPYGDTQYF; DNA: TGTGCCAGCAGCTTGCCCTACGGAGATACGCAGTATTTT
J: TRBJ2-6; length: 16; size: NA; D: NA; V: TRBV5-1; CDR3: CASSLAPSSGANVLTF; DNA: TGCGCCAGCAGCTTGGCCCCAAGCTCTGGGGCCAACGTCCTGACTTTC
J: TRBJ1-2; length: 14; size: NA; D: NA; V: TRBV5-4; CDR3: CASSLGNQRYGYTF; DNA: TGTGCCAGCAGCTTGGGTAACCAAAGGTATGGCTACACCTTC
J: TRBJ2-2; length: 16; size: once; D: TRBD2; V: TRBV29-1; CDR3: CSATTRLALNTGELFF; DNA: TGCAGCGCCACGACCCGACTAGCTCTGAACACCGGGGAGCTGTTTTTT
J: TRBJ1-5; length: 15; size: NA; D: NA; V: TRBV28; CDR3: CASEKTDRSNQPQHF; DNA: TGTGCCAGCGAGAAGACGGACAGAAGCAATCAGCCCCAGCATTTT
J: TRBJ1-4; length: 15; size: NA; D: NA; V: TRBV19; CDR3: CASSIGYRDNEKLFF; DNA: TGTGCCAGTAGTATCGGGTACAGGGATAATGAAAAACTGTTTTTT
J: TRBJ1-1; length: 15; size: NA; D: NA; V: TRBV18; CDR3: CASSPQLWGTTEAFF; DNA: TGTGCCAGCTCACCACAGTTGTGGGGAACCACTGAAGCTTTCTTT
J: TRBJ1-2; length: 15; size: once; D: NA; V: TRBV6-5; CDR3: CASSPHGGSNYGYTF; DNA: TGTGCCAGCAGCCCCCACGGGGGCTCTAACTATGGCTACACCTTC